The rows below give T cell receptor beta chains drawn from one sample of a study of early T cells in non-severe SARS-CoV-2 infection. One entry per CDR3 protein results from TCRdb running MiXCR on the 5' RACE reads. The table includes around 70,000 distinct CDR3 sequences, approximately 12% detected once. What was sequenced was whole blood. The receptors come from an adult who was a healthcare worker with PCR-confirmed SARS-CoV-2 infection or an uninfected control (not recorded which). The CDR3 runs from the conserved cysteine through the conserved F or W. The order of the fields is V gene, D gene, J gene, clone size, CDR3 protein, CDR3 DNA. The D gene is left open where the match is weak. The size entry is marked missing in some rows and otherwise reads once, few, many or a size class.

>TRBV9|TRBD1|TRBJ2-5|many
CASSPDRGPETQYF
TGTGCCAGCAGCCCCGACAGGGGGCCTGAGACCCAGTACTTC
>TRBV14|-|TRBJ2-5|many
CASSRGIWRETQYF
TGTGCCAGCAGCAGGGGTATATGGAGAGAGACCCAGTACTTC
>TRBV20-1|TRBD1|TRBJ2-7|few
CSARTDRGYEQYF
TGCAGTGCTAGGACGGACAGGGGCTACGAGCAGTACTTC
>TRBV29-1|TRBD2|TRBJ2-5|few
CSATSSGRGSETQYF
TGCAGCGCAACCTCTAGCGGGAGGGGGTCTGAGACCCAGTACTTC
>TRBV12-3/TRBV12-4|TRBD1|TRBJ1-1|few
CASSLSSVQGATEAFF
TGTGCCAGCAGTTTATCTTCGGTACAGGGGGCCACTGAAGCTTTCTTT
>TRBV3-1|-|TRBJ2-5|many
CASRTGYSETQYF
TGTGCCAGCAGAACGGGGTATTCAGAGACCCAGTACTTC
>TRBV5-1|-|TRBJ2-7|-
CASSFGQTYEQYF
TGCGCCAGCAGCTTCGGGCAGACCTACGAGCAGTACTTC
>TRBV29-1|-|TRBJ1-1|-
CSVGETEAFF
TGCAGCGTTGGAGAAACTGAAGCTTTCTTT
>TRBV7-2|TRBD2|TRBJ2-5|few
CASSSGLGLGAETQYF
TGTGCCAGCAGCTCTGGACTAGGTTTGGGTGCTGAGACCCAGTACTTC
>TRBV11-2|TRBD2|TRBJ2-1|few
CASSLEGTSGARTGNEQFF
TGTGCCAGCAGCTTAGAAGGGACTAGCGGGGCCCGGACGGGGAATGAGCAGTTCTTC
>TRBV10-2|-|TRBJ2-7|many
CASRAGHSSYEQYF
TGCGCCAGCAGGGCGGGACACTCCTCCTACGAGCAGTACTTC
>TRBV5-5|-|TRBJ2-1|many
CASSLEVGSYNEQFF
TGTGCCAGCAGCTTGGAGGTGGGTTCCTACAATGAGCAGTTCTTC
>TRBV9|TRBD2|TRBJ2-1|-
CASSVGLATYNEQFF
TGTGCCAGCAGCGTCGGACTAGCGACCTACAATGAGCAGTTCTTC
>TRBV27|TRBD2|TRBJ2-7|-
CASRLAGGSYEQYF
TGTGCCAGCAGGCTAGCGGGAGGGTCCTACGAGCAGTACTTC
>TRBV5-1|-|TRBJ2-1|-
CASSLATEGPGDEQFF
TGCGCCAGCAGCTTGGCTACCGAGGGGCCGGGGGATGAGCAGTTCTTC
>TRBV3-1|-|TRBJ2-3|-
CASSPFRVADNIDTQYF
TGTGCCAGCAGCCCCTTTCGGGTAGCAGATAATATAGATACGCAGTATTTT
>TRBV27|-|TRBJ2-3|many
CATNGGDRDTQYF
TGTGCCACCAACGGGGGAGACAGAGATACGCAGTATTTT
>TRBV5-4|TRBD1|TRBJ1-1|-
CASSSWTGPGTEAFF
TGTGCCAGCAGCTCATGGACAGGGCCGGGCACTGAAGCTTTCTTT
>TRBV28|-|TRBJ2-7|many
CASSFKSLGDYEQYF
TGTGCCAGCAGTTTCAAGTCGTTGGGGGACTACGAGCAGTACTTC
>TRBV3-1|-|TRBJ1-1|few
CASSPFRAAGTEAFF
TGTGCCAGCAGCCCCTTCCGGGCGGCCGGGACTGAAGCTTTCTTT
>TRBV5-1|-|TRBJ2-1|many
CASSLQQSSYNEQFF
TGCGCCAGCAGCCTACAGCAGAGCTCCTACAATGAGCAGTTCTTC
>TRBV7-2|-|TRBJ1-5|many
CASSLVGSAPVPNQPQHF
TGTGCCAGCAGCTTAGTGGGTAGTGCCCCGGTGCCTAATCAGCCCCAGCATTTT
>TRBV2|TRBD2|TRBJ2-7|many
CASSPLLAGYSYEQYF
TGTGCCAGCAGTCCTTTGCTAGCGGGTTACTCCTACGAGCAGTACTTC
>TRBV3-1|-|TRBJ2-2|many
CASSLKGGSGELFF
TGTGCCAGCAGCCTCAAAGGAGGGTCCGGGGAGCTGTTTTTT
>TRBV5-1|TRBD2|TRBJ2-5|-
CASSFSGSGQETQYF
TGCGCCAGCAGCTTCAGCGGGAGCGGGCAAGAGACCCAGTACTTC
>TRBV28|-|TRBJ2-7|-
CATIGRPHEQYF
TGTGCCACCATTGGGCGGCCCCACGAGCAGTACTTC
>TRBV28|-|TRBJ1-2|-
CASSLRTYGYTF
TGTGCCAGCAGTTTACGAACCTATGGCTACACCTTC
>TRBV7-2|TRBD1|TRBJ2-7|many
CASSPRDRYYEQYF
TGTGCCAGCAGCCCCCGGGACAGATACTACGAGCAGTACTTC
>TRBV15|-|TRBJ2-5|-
CATSQSGETQYF
TGTGCCACCAGCCAAAGCGGAGAGACCCAGTACTTC
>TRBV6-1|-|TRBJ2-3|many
CASSGTGSSTQYF
TGTGCCAGCAGCGGTACAGGGTCAAGTACGCAGTATTTT
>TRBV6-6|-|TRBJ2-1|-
CASSYSDEQFF
TGTGCCAGCAGTTACTCGGATGAGCAGTTCTTC
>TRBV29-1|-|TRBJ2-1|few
CSVQQFFHGSYNEQFF
TGCAGCGTTCAACAGTTTTTCCATGGCTCCTACAATGAGCAGTTCTTC
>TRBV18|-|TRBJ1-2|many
CASSPQSTDTNYGYTF
TGTGCCAGCTCACCTCAGTCGACAGATACTAACTATGGCTACACCTTC
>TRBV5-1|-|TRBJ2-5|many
CASSLGSSETQYF
TGCGCCAGCAGCTTGGGATCTTCGGAGACCCAGTACTTC
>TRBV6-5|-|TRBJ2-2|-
CASSYDGARELFF
TGTGCCAGCAGTTACGACGGTGCCAGGGAGCTGTTTTTT
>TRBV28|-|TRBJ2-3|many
CASSPQGNPSTDTQYF
TGTGCCAGCAGTCCCCAGGGAAACCCGAGCACAGATACGCAGTATTTT
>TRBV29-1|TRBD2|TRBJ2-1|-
CSVGTSWAFF
TGCAGCGTCGGGACTAGTTGGGCGTTCTTC
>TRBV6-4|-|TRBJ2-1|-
CASSESDLSRQFF
TGTGCCAGCAGTGAATCGGACCTGAGCCGGCAGTTCTTC
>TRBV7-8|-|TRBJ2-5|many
CASSGASTGTQYF
TGTGCCAGCAGCGGTGCATCTACGGGGACCCAGTACTTC
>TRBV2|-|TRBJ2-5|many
CASSPDALTGQETQYF
TGTGCCAGCAGCCCCGACGCACTTACGGGCCAAGAGACCCAGTACTTC
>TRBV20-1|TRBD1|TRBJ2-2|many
CSARAWDRGDTGELFF
TGCAGTGCTAGAGCGTGGGACAGGGGAGACACCGGGGAGCTGTTTTTT
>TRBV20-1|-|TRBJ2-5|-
CSAHWETQYF
TGCAGTGCTCACTGGGAGACCCAGTACTTC
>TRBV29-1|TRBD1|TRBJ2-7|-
CSVGQGLSYEQYF
TGCAGCGTCGGACAGGGATTGAGTTACGAGCAGTACTTC
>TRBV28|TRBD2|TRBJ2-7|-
CASFPGGTLSYEQYF
TGTGCCAGCTTTCCGGGGGGTACCCTATCCTACGAGCAGTACTTC
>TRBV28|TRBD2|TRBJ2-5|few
CASRAGLAGLLPQETQYF
TGTGCCAGCAGGGCGGGACTAGCGGGGCTACTACCTCAAGAGACCCAGTACTTC
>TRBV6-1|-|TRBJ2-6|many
CASIGVSGANVLTF
TGTGCCAGCATCGGAGTCTCTGGGGCCAACGTCCTGACTTTC
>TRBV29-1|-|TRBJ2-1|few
CSVEGRYNEQFF
TGCAGCGTTGAAGGCAGATACAATGAGCAGTTCTTC
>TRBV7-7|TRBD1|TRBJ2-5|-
CASSSGQGKETQYF
TGTGCCAGCAGCTCGGGACAGGGGAAAGAGACCCAGTACTTC
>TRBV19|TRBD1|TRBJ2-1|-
CASSSIQGVGEQFF
TGTGCCAGTAGTTCAATCCAGGGGGTCGGTGAGCAGTTCTTC
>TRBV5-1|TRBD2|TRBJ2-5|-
CASSLVTGGPGETQYF
TGCGCCAGCAGCTTGGTGACGGGAGGGCCGGGAGAGACCCAGTACTTC
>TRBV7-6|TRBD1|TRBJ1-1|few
CASSNRDRASPTEAFF
TGTGCCAGCAGCAACCGGGACAGGGCCTCCCCCACTGAAGCTTTCTTT
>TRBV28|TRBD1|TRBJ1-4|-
CASTTGQGLNEKLFF
TGTGCCAGCACTACGGGACAGGGCCTTAATGAAAAACTGTTTTTT
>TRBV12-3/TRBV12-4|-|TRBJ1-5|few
CASSSLGASNQPQHF
TGTGCCAGCAGTTCTCTCGGTGCGTCCAATCAGCCCCAGCATTTT
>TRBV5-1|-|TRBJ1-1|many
CASLGDMNTEAFF
TGCGCCAGCTTAGGGGACATGAACACTGAAGCTTTCTTT
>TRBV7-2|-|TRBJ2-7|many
CASSFGPYEQYF
TGTGCCAGCAGCTTCGGCCCCTACGAGCAGTACTTC
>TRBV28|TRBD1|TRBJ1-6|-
CASRTGLRGTLHF
TGTGCCAGCAGGACAGGGCTAAGGGGAACCCTCCACTTT
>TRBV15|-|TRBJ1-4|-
CATSLGGGPRDELFF
TGTGCCACCAGCTTGGGTGGGGGCCCCAGGGACGAACTGTTTTTT
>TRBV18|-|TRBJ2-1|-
CASSPGLTTYNEQFF
TGTGCCAGCTCACCGGGACTTACAACCTACAATGAGCAGTTCTTC
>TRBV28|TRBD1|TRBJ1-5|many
CASSPDRVRSNQPQHF
TGTGCCAGCAGTCCGGACAGGGTTCGCAGCAATCAGCCCCAGCATTTT
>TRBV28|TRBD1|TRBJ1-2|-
CANRLTGDFNYGYTF
TGTGCCAACAGGCTTACAGGGGATTTTAACTATGGCTACACCTTC